Listed below are T cell receptor beta chains from one sample, sequenced in a study of blood T cell repertoires in COVID-19. Profiled with immunoSEQ multiplex PCR; TCRdb holds only in-frame clones, not every one. The table shows 490,000 or so clones, with roughly nine tenths occurring only once. Sequencing was carried out using PBMCs or T cells enriched from blood (not recorded which). Source of these receptors: a woman aged 60 to 75 who had recovered from COVID-19. Each CDR3 is given with its conserved first and last residue. A D gene is named only where the DNA matches it firmly. Size tells how often a clone was seen (once, few, many) or the class of an expanded clone, and some rows leave it out.

TRBJ1-5,TRBV27,.,.,CASSFVAGGSQPQHF,TGTGCCAGCAGTTTTGTTGCGGGGGGAAGTCAGCCCCAGCATTTT
TRBJ2-5,TRBV3-1/TRBV3-2,.,.,CASSLRGSQETQYF,TGTGCCAGCAGCCTAAGGGGGTCCCAAGAGACCCAGTACTTC
TRBJ1-1,TRBV5-1,TRBD1,.,CASSLAGTVNTEAFF,TGCGCCAGCAGCTTGGCCGGGACAGTGAACACTGAAGCTTTCTTT
TRBJ1-1,TRBV5-1,.,.,CASSLDSVTEAFF,TGCGCCAGCAGCCTCGACTCTGTCACTGAAGCTTTCTTT
TRBJ1-4,TRBV27,.,.,CASSPHRVEEKLFF,TGTGCCAGCAGTCCCCACAGGGTCGAGGAAAAACTGTTTTTT
TRBJ1-5,TRBV19,.,.,CASSIVNFHVPNQPQHF,TGTGCCAGTAGTATAGTTAACTTCCACGTCCCCAATCAGCCCCAGCATTTT
TRBJ2-3,TRBV1,.,.,CTSSPPYPHRADTQYF,TGCACCAGCAGCCCCCCTTACCCACATCGGGCAGATACGCAGTATTTT
TRBJ2-6,TRBV6-2/TRBV6-3,.,.,CASSYGHGTGANVLTF,TGTGCCAGCAGTTACGGCCACGGGACTGGGGCCAACGTCCTGACTTTC
TRBJ2-3,TRBV3-1/TRBV3-2,.,once,CASSQGAGGDAFNTQYF,TGTGCCAGCAGCCAAGGTGCGGGCGGGGACGCCTTTAATACGCAGTATTTT
TRBJ2-3,TRBV21-1,.,.,CASPQALTDTQYF,TGTGCCAGTCCTCAGGCACTTACAGATACGCAGTATTTT
TRBJ2-1,TRBV27,.,.,CASSQGSEQFF,TGTGCCAGCAGTCAGGGTTCGGAGCAGTTCTTC
TRBJ1-1,TRBV4-1,TRBD1,.,CASSQPGDSRIEAFF,TGCGCCAGCAGCCAACCTGGGGACAGTAGGATAGAAGCTTTCTTT
TRBJ1-3,TRBV9,.,.,CASSVNAGLANTIYF,TGTGCCAGCAGCGTAAACGCGGGGTTAGCAAACACCATATATTTT
TRBJ2-2,TRBV11-2,TRBD2,.,CASSLRGGPNTGELFF,TGTGCCAGCAGCTTACGGGGAGGGCCGAACACCGGGGAGCTGTTTTTT
TRBJ2-5,TRBV6-5,TRBD2,.,CASSLSGGQETQYF,TGTGCCAGCAGTCTAAGCGGGGGGCAAGAGACCCAGTACTTC
TRBJ2-3,TRBV20-1,.,.,CSAFLGDTQYF,TGCAGTGCCTTCCTCGGAGATACGCAGTATTTT
TRBJ1-5,TRBV28,TRBD1,.,CASTPGQGGQPQHF,TGTGCCAGCACCCCCGGACAGGGAGGTCAGCCCCAGCATTTT
TRBJ2-7,TRBV5-5,TRBD1,.,CASSFQRQGSGEQYF,TGTGCCAGCAGCTTCCAAAGACAGGGGTCGGGAGAGCAGTACTTC
TRBJ1-3,TRBV6-5,TRBD1,.,CASRPTGGTVNTIYF,TGTGCCAGCAGACCTACAGGGGGAACTGTAAACACCATATATTTT
TRBJ2-2,TRBV25-1,TRBD1,.,CASSDPPGQGTNGELFF,TGTGCCAGCAGTGACCCCCCGGGACAGGGTACGAACGGGGAGCTGTTTTTT
TRBJ1-6,TRBV4-1,.,.,CASSLMSSGRNSPLHF,TGCGCCAGCAGCCTTATGAGTTCAGGTCGTAATTCACCCCTCCACTTT
TRBJ1-4,TRBV6-5,.,.,CASRGGSATNEKLFF,TGTGCCAGCCGGGGGGGGTCCGCAACTAATGAAAAACTGTTTTTT
TRBJ2-2,TRBV7-2,.,few,CASSSRDTYTGELFF,TGTGCCAGCAGCTCCCGGGACACATACACCGGGGAGCTGTTTTTT
TRBJ1-2,TRBV19,.,.,CASSTSRYTGNYGYTF,TGTGCCAGTAGTACCTCCCGGTACACAGGGAACTATGGCTACACCTTC
TRBJ2-1,TRBV3-1/TRBV3-2,.,.,CASSHNNEQFF,TGTGCCAGCAGCCATAACAATGAGCAGTTCTTC
TRBJ1-1,TRBV6-5,.,few,CASLWRGGTEAFF,TGTGCCAGCTTATGGCGGGGTGGCACTGAAGCTTTCTTT
TRBJ2-7,TRBV30,TRBD1,.,CAWRKTGTGVYEQYF,TGTGCCTGGAGGAAAACCGGGACAGGGGTCTACGAGCAGTACTTC
TRBJ1-1,TRBV3-1/TRBV3-2,.,.,CASSYFRTEAFF,TGTGCCAGCAGCTACTTCCGGACAGAAGCTTTCTTT
TRBJ1-1,TRBV18,TRBD1,.,CASSPPSKPRDSEAFF,TGTGCCAGCTCACCACCATCAAAACCCCGGGACAGTGAAGCTTTCTTT
TRBJ2-1,TRBV13,TRBD2,.,CASSRPAGGRNEQFF,TGTGCCAGCAGCCGCCCGGCGGGGGGCCGCAATGAGCAGTTCTTC
TRBJ1-6,TRBV9,.,.,CASSVAPAGASPLHF,TGTGCCAGCAGCGTAGCCCCCGCAGGCGCTTCACCCCTCCACTTT
TRBJ2-5,TRBV24-1,TRBD2,.,CATTSGEEETQYF,TGTGCCACCACTAGCGGGGAAGAAGAGACCCAGTACTTC
TRBJ1-5,TRBV6-5,.,.,CASRSPLLNQPQHF,TGTGCCAGCAGAAGTCCGCTACTCAATCAGCCCCAGCATTTT
TRBJ1-5,TRBV2,.,.,CASSDSGGNQPQHF,TGTGCCAGCAGTGATTCAGGGGGCAATCAGCCCCAGCATTTT
TRBJ2-2,TRBV13,.,.,CASSLGTGTGELFF,TGTGCCAGCAGCTTAGGTACAGGGACCGGGGAGCTGTTTTTT
TRBJ2-3,TRBV9,.,.,CASSAPFGQGTDTQYF,TGTGCCAGCAGCGCCCCATTCGGACAAGGCACAGATACGCAGTATTTT
TRBJ1-5,TRBV5-1,.,few,CASSLGESQPQHF,TGCGCCAGCAGCTTAGGAGAATCTCAGCCCCAGCATTTT
TRBJ1-4,TRBV4-1,TRBD1,.,CASSPGTVATNEKLFF,TGCGCCAGCAGCCCCGGGACAGTTGCAACTAATGAAAAACTGTTTTTT
TRBJ1-2,TRBV27,TRBD1,.,CASSLFSGGTLYGYTF,TGTGCCAGCAGTTTATTTTCAGGGGGCACACTATATGGCTACACCTTC
TRBJ1-1,TRBV5-1,.,.,CASSLQQGGTEAFF,TGCGCCAGCAGCTTACAACAGGGCGGCACTGAAGCTTTCTTT
TRBJ1-4,TRBV6-5,.,.,CASTVINEKLFF,TGTGCCAGCACTGTTATTAATGAAAAACTGTTTTTT
TRBJ1-6,TRBV19,TRBD1,.,CASSKFRDRASNSPLHF,TGTGCCAGTAGTAAATTCAGGGACAGAGCCTCGAATTCACCCCTCCACTTT
TRBJ2-3,TRBV29-1,TRBD2,once,CSAHITGLAGNSSTDTQYF,TGCAGCGCCCACATAACAGGACTAGCGGGAAATTCTAGCACAGATACGCAGTATTTT
TRBJ1-2,TRBV4-1,TRBD1,once,CASSQDTRQGNYGYTF,TGCGCCAGCAGCCAAGATACCCGACAGGGAAACTATGGCTACACCTTC
TRBJ1-3,TRBV3-1/TRBV3-2,.,.,CASSQSTGNTIYF,TGTGCCAGCAGTCAATCGACAGGAAACACCATATATTTT
TRBJ1-5,TRBV2,.,.,CASSLGGQPQHF,TGTGCCAGCAGCTTGGGGGGACAGCCCCAGCATTTT
TRBJ1-2,TRBV9,.,.,CASSVDTTGYGYTF,TGTGCCAGCAGCGTAGATACAACAGGGTATGGCTACACCTTC
TRBJ1-4,TRBV4-1,.,.,CASSHGYRDGTEKLFF,TGCGCCAGCAGCCATGGTTACAGGGACGGAACAGAAAAACTGTTTTTT
TRBJ2-3,TRBV27,.,.,CASSFQIRDTQYF,TGTGCCAGCAGTTTCCAGATCCGAGATACGCAGTATTTT
TRBJ1-4,TRBV7-2,TRBD1,.,CASSSREDRELFF,TGTGCCAGCAGCTCTAGAGAGGACAGGGAACTGTTTTTT
TRBJ2-3,TRBV5-4,TRBD2,.,CASTLGGGGTDTQYF,TGTGCCAGCACCTTGGGCGGGGGGGGCACAGATACGCAGTATTTT
TRBJ1-5,TRBV24-1,TRBD1,.,CATSDLRTGKNQPQHF,TGTGCCACCAGTGATTTGAGGACAGGGAAGAATCAGCCCCAGCATTTT
TRBJ1-2,TRBV24-1,TRBD1,.,CATSDSDRGLIYGYTF,TGTGCCACCAGTGATTCTGACAGGGGCCTTATCTATGGCTACACCTTC
TRBJ2-5,TRBV7-2,.,.,CASSLDGGRWETQYF,TGTGCCAGCAGCTTAGACGGGGGGCGGTGGGAGACCCAGTACTTC
TRBJ2-3,TRBV11-2,TRBD1,.,CASSSWDRGSSDTQYF,TGTGCCAGCAGCTCGTGGGACAGGGGGTCGTCAGATACGCAGTATTTT
TRBJ1-1,TRBV6-5,.,few,CASNPAGTGNTEAFF,TGTGCCAGCAATCCAGCGGGGACGGGGAACACTGAAGCTTTCTTT
TRBJ1-2,TRBV5-1,.,.,CASSSRQDYGYTF,TGCGCCAGCAGCTCCCGACAGGACTATGGCTACACCTTC
TRBJ1-5,TRBV5-1,TRBD1,.,CASLRGQPMDDSNQPQHF,TGCGCCAGCTTGAGGGGACAGCCCATGGACGATAGCAATCAGCCCCAGCATTTT
TRBJ1-5,TRBV11-2,.,.,CASSLDNLLNQPQHF,TGTGCCAGCAGCCTAGACAACCTACTAAATCAGCCCCAGCATTTT